This T cell receptor (beta chain) stems from a study of T cells expressing NK-cell markers. Study context: From sorted CD3+CD56+NKG2C+, CD3+CD56+NKG2C- and CD3+CD56-NKG2C+ T cells came the TCR beta repertoires.

TCRdb re-called the 5' RACE reads; one entry per CDR3 protein, DNA not given. Its listing shows around 550,000 distinct CDR3 sequences. On this clonotype: Antigen: not known.

Germline assignment: CDR1 SQVTM and CDR2 ANQGSEA. This CDR3 has 13 residues. General study points: Of CD8+ T cells, about 1.0-7.5% belonged to dominant NKG2C+ clonotypes in roughly 6 donors. Clarity on HCMV specificity was lacking for the expanded NKG2C+ T cell clones.

The clonotype was recovered from a man aged 18 to 30 in good health. The sample was blood T cells: a sorted CD56 or NKG2C T cell subset, CD4+ or CD8+ T cells, or bulk PBMC T cells (not recorded which). V is TRBV29-1 and J is TRBJ2-1; checking the TCRdb D call of TRBD1 is not possible without DNA. CDR3 sequence: CSVPGTGVNEQFF.